This section outlines one T cell receptor beta chain sequence together with its context. Germline CDR1 is LGHNA and CDR2 is YNFKEQ. V trimming: 4 bases; J trimming: 4 bases; junction bases outside the gene matches: 2. CDR3 size: 15 residues. In the original analysis: How many nucleated cells were present was estimated from reference gene primer amplification. Assay: immunoSEQ multiplex PCR; the TCRdb copy retains only in-frame clones and omits some. V and J calls and clone size come straight from that table; D and trimming were deduced from the DNA. The sample lists fewer than 75,000 clones, 90% to 95% occurring once. This entry comes from a study of blood T cell repertoires in COVID-19. Study details: The study drew acute and convalescent COVID-19 samples from the United States, Italy and Spain.

The chain joins TRBV4-2 to TRBJ2-1; 12 bases are shared with TRBD2. Source material: peripheral blood. The sequence was collected from a man between 45 and 60 years old with active COVID-19. The DNA for the CDR3 is TGTGCCAGCAGCCCTAGCGGGGGGGGGTACAATGAGCAGTTCTTC. Residues: CASSPSGGGYNEQFF.